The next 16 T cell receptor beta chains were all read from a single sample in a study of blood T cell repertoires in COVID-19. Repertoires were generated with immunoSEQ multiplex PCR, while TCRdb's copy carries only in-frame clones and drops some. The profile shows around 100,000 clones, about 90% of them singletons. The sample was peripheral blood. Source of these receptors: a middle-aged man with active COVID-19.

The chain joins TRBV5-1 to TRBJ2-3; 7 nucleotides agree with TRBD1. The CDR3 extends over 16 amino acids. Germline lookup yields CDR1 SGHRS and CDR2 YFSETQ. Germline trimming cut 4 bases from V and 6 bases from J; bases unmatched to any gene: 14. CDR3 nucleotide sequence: TGCGCCAGCAGCCCGGGCCTAGGGGGCTACAGGGATACGCAGTATTTT. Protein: CASSPGLGGYRDTQYF. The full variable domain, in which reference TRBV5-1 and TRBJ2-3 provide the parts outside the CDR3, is KAGVTQTPRYLIKTRGQQVTLSCSPISGHRSVSWYQQTPGQGLQFLFEYFSETQRNKGNFPGRFSGRQFSNSRSEMNVSTLELGDSALYLCASSPGLGGYRDTQYFGPGTRLTVL.

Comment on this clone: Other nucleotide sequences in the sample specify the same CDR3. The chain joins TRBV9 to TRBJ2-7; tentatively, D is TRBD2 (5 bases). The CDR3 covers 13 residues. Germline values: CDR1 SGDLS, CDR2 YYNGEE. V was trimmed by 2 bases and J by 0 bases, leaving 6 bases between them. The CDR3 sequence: CASSVGSSYEQYF. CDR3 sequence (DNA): TGTGCCAGCAGCGTGGGGAGCTCCTACGAGCAGTACTTC.

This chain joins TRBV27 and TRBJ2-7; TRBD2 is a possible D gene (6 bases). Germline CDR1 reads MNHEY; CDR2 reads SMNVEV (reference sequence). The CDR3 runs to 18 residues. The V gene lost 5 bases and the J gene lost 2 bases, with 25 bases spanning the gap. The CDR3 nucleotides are TGTGCCAGCAGTCGCTACCTAGGTCGGCGGGGTCCAACCTACGAGCAGTACTTC. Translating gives CASSRYLGRRGPTYEQYF.

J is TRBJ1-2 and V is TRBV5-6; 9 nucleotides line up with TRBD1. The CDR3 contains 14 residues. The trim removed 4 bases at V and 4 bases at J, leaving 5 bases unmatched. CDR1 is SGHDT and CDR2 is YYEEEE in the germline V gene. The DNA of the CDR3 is TGTGCCAGCAGCCTGGGACAGGGCGTCTATGGCTACACCTTC. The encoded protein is CASSLGQGVYGYTF.

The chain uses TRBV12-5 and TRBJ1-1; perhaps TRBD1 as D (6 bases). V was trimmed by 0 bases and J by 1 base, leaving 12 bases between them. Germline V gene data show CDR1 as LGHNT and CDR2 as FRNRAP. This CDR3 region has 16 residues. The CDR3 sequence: CASGLVGQGRNTEAFF. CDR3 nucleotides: TGTGCTAGTGGTTTGGTAGGGCAGGGGCGGAACACTGAAGCTTTCTTT.

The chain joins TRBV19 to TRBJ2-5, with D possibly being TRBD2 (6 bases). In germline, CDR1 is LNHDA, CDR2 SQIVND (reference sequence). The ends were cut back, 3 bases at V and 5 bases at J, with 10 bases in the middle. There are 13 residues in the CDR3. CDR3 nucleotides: TGTGCCAGTAGTATTAGACTAGGGGAGACCCAGTACTTC. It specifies CASSIRLGETQYF.

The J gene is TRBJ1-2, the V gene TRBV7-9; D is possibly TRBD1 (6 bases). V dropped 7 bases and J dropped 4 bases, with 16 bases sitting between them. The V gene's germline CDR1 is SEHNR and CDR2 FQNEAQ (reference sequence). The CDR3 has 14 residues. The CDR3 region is CASTQGQGSYGYTF. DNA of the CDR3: TGTGCCAGCACCCAAGGGCAGGGGAGCTATGGCTACACCTTC. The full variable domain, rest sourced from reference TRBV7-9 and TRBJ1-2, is DTGVSQNPRHKITKRGQNVTFRCDPISEHNRLYWYRQTLGQGPEFLTYFQNEAQLEKSRLLSDRFSAERPKGSFSTLEIQRTEQGDSAMYLCASTQGQGSYGYTFGSGTRLTVV.

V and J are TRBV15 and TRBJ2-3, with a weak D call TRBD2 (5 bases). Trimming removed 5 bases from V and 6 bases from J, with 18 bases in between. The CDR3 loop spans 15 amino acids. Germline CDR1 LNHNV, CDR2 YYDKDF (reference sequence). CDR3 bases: TGTGCCACCAGCCAGAGATCGGGAAATTGGGATACGCAGTATTTT. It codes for CATSQRSGNWDTQYF.

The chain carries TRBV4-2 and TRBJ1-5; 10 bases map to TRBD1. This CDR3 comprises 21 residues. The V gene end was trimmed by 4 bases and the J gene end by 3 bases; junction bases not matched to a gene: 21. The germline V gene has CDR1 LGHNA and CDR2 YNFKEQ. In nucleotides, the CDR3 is TGTGCCAGCAGCCCCGGGACAGGGGCCGCCGGTAATAGTATTTCCAATCAGCCCCAGCATTTT. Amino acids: CASSPGTGAAGNSISNQPQHF.

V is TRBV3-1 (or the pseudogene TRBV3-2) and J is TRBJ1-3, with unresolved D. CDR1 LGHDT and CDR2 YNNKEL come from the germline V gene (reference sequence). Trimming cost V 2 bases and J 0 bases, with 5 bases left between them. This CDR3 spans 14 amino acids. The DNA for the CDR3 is TGTGCCAGCAGCCAATCGTACTCTGGAAACACCATATATTTT. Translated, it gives CASSQSYSGNTIYF.

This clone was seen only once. The DNA of the CDR3 is TGTGCCAGCAGTTTCCGCTCACTGGGAGGATGGACCCAGTACTTC. The encoded protein is CASSFRSLGGWTQYF. This chain uses TRBV6-2 or TRBV6-3 with TRBJ2-5; a weak D match, TRBD2 (6 bases). The V gene's germline CDR1 is MNHEY and CDR2 SVGEGT. The CDR3 runs to 15 residues. V lost 4 bases and J lost 7, with 19 bases in between.

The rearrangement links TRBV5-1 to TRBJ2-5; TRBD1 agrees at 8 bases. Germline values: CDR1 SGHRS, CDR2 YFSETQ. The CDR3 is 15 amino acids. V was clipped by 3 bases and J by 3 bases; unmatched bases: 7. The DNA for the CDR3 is TGCGCCAGCAGCTGGGGGGACAGGCGGGAAGAGACCCAGTACTTC. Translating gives CASSWGDRREETQYF.

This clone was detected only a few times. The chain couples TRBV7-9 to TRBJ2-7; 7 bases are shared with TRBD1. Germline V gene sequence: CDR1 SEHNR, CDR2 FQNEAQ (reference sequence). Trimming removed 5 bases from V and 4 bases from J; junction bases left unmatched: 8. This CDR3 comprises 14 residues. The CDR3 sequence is CASSPGQLGYEQYF. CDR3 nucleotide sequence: TGTGCCAGCAGCCCGGGACAGCTTGGATACGAGCAGTACTTC.

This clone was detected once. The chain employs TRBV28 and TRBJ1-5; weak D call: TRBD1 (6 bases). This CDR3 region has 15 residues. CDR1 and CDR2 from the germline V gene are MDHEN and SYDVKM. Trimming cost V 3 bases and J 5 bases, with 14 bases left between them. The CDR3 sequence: CASSLAQGLHQPQHF. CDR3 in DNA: TGTGCCAGCAGTTTGGCCCAGGGGCTCCATCAGCCCCAGCATTTT.

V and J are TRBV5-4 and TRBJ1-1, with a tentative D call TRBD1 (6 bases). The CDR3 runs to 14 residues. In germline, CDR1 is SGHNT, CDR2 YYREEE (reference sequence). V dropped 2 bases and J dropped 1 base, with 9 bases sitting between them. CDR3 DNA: TGTGCCAGCAGCTTTCCGGGACAGAACACTGAAGCTTTCTTT. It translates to CASSFPGQNTEAFF.

The CDR3 DNA sequence: TGTGCCAGTAGTATAACTTCACAGGGGCCTGGAAACACCATATATTTT. This sequence encodes CASSITSQGPGNTIYF. The V gene is TRBV19, the J gene TRBJ1-3; 7 bases align to TRBD1. The CDR3 has 16 amino acids. The germline gives CDR1 LNHDA, CDR2 SQIVND (reference sequence). Germline trimming cut 2 bases from V and 2 bases from J; bases unmatched to any gene: 6.